Listed below are T cell receptor beta chains from one sample, sequenced in a study of T cells in narcolepsy. Sequencing used immunoSEQ multiplex PCR; TCRdb keeps in-frame clones, though not all of them. The sample records 11,000 or so clones, 94% being singletons. The sequencing input was CD45RA- memory CD4+ T cells from PBMCs. These receptors came from a human donor with narcolepsy. CDR3s include the opening cysteine and the closing phenylalanine or tryptophan. A D gene is named only where the DNA matches it firmly. Only part of the rows carry a size: once, few, many, or a class if the clone is expanded.

>-|13|-|TRBV30|TRBJ2-5
CAWSRSKGETQYF
TGTGCCTGGAGCCGGAGTAAGGGAGAGACCCAGTACTTC
>-|16|-|TRBV5-1|TRBJ1-3
CASSRGPGGSGNTIYF
TGCGCCAGCAGCCGAGGACCCGGGGGCTCTGGAAACACCATATATTTT
>-|16|-|TRBV11-2|TRBJ2-1
CASSLIGLPAVNEQFF
TGTGCCAGCAGCTTGATTGGGCTACCCGCCGTCAATGAGCAGTTCTTC
>-|16|-|TRBV13|TRBJ2-2
CASSLGAAIDTGELFF
TGTGCCAGCAGCTTAGGTGCGGCTATCGACACCGGGGAGCTGTTTTTT
>-|16|TRBD2|TRBV7-6|TRBJ2-1
CASSLVPAGGNNEQFF
TGTGCCAGCAGCTTAGTTCCAGCGGGAGGGAACAATGAGCAGTTCTTC
>-|15|-|TRBV11-3|TRBJ2-6
CASSSAYSGANVLTF
TGTGCCAGCAGCTCCGCTTACTCTGGGGCCAACGTCCTGACTTTC
>-|13|-|TRBV18|TRBJ2-7
CASSPRTSYEQYF
TGTGCCAGCTCACCGCGGACCTCCTACGAGCAGTACTTC
>-|14|-|TRBV19|TRBJ2-7
CASSKRGPSYEQYF
TGTGCCAGTAGTAAGAGGGGCCCATCCTACGAGCAGTACTTC
>-|14|-|TRBV18|TRBJ1-2
CASSAQGWVDGYTF
TGTGCCAGCTCAGCTCAGGGTTGGGTGGATGGCTACACCTTC
>-|12|-|TRBV6-5|TRBJ2-3
CASTTPQGREDF
TGTGCCAGCACTACACCACAGGGTAGGGAGGATTTT
>-|13|-|TRBV7-6|TRBJ2-7
CASSPTGPYEQYF
TGTGCCAGCAGCCCTACGGGCCCCTACGAGCAGTACTTC
>-|14|-|TRBV7-9|TRBJ2-3
CASSSGRGRHTQYF
TGTGCCAGCAGCTCGGGCCGAGGGAGGCATACGCAGTATTTT
>-|16|-|TRBV5-8|TRBJ2-3
CASSLVGIRLIDTQYF
TGTGCCAGCAGCTTGGTTGGCATCCGTCTCATCGATACGCAGTATTTT
>-|17|TRBD2|TRBV10-1|TRBJ2-1
CASSESIPASGGSEQFF
TGCGCCAGCAGTGAGTCGATCCCGGCTAGCGGGGGCAGCGAGCAGTTCTTC
>-|15|TRBD2|TRBV2|TRBJ2-1
CASSDWSGSGNEQFF
TGTGCCAGCAGTGATTGGAGCGGGAGTGGGAATGAGCAGTTCTTC
>-|17|TRBD1|TRBV11-3|TRBJ1-2
CASSLDLTRGQHYGYTF
TGTGCCAGCAGCTTAGATCTAACTAGGGGACAGCACTATGGCTACACCTTC
>once|15|TRBD1|TRBV5-6|TRBJ1-1
CASSVAGQLYTEAFF
TGTGCCAGCAGCGTAGCGGGACAGCTATACACTGAAGCTTTCTTT
>-|15|-|TRBV6-5|TRBJ2-7
CASSYGSNSPYEQYF
TGTGCCAGCAGTTACGGGTCGAATTCTCCCTACGAGCAGTACTTC
>once|15|-|TRBV6-5|TRBJ1-1
CASSYRRNGNTEAFF
TGTGCCAGCAGTTACAGGAGGAACGGTAACACTGAAGCTTTCTTT
>-|15|-|TRBV6-1|TRBJ1-3
CASRIQTSSGNTIYF
TGTGCCAGCAGAATTCAGACGAGCTCTGGAAACACCATATATTTT
>-|15|TRBD2|TRBV9|TRBJ2-5
CASSAQAGKQETQYF
TGTGCCAGCAGCGCCCAAGCGGGAAAACAAGAGACCCAGTACTTC
>-|16|-|TRBV2|TRBJ2-2
CASSENPHSNTGELFF
TGTGCCAGCAGTGAAAATCCCCACTCGAACACCGGGGAGCTGTTTTTT
>-|17|-|TRBV9|TRBJ1-6
CASSEQPYITTNSPLHF
TGTGCCAGCAGCGAACAGCCCTACATTACTACTAATTCACCCCTCCACTTT
>-|13|TRBD1|TRBV5-4|TRBJ2-5
CASSWTGDVTQYF
TGTGCCAGCAGCTGGACAGGAGATGTGACCCAGTACTTC
>-|15|-|TRBV7-9|TRBJ2-1
CASSLLGRRHNEQFF
TGTGCCAGCAGCTTATTAGGCCGCCGCCACAATGAGCAGTTCTTC
>-|13|-|TRBV5-4|TRBJ1-2
CASSFGQNYGYTF
TGTGCCAGCAGCTTCGGACAGAACTATGGCTACACCTTC
>-|13|TRBD1|TRBV27|TRBJ2-1
CASSDAGTGEQFF
TGTGCCAGCAGTGACGCCGGGACAGGGGAGCAGTTCTTC
>-|13|-|TRBV5-1|TRBJ1-1
CASRQNMNTEAFF
TGCGCCAGCAGACAGAACATGAACACTGAAGCTTTCTTT
>-|20|TRBD2|TRBV28|TRBJ2-7
CASLTLIPGTSGRMVYEQYF
TGTGCCAGCCTTACCCTAATTCCCGGGACTAGCGGGAGAATGGTCTACGAGCAGTACTTC
>-|15|-|TRBV28|TRBJ1-5
CASRGSKGESQPQHF
TGTGCCAGCAGAGGGAGCAAAGGGGAGAGTCAGCCCCAGCATTTT
>-|18|-|TRBV21-1|TRBJ1-2
CASSKRSQTGYQGYGYTF
TGTGCCAGCAGCAAACGGAGCCAGACAGGGTACCAGGGCTATGGCTACACCTTC
>few|12|TRBD1|TRBV29-1|TRBJ1-5
CSATGVGQPQHF
TGCAGCGCGACAGGGGTAGGACAGCCCCAGCATTTT
>-|13|-|TRBV14|TRBJ1-1
CASSPSGNTEAFF
TGTGCCAGCAGTCCCTCAGGGAACACTGAAGCTTTCTTT
>-|16|TRBD1|TRBV5-1|TRBJ1-2
CASSLTTGQDVYGYTF
TGCGCCAGCAGCTTGACTACCGGACAGGATGTCTATGGCTACACCTTC
>-|12|-|TRBV9|TRBJ2-3
CASSVDQDTQYF
TGTGCCAGCAGCGTAGATCAAGATACGCAGTATTTT
>-|14|TRBD2|TRBV5-6|TRBJ2-3
CASSIMGGLDTQYF
TGTGCCAGCAGCATTATGGGGGGGTTAGATACGCAGTATTTT
>-|16|TRBD1|TRBV5-6|TRBJ2-7
CASSQNRDRRIYEQYF
TGTGCCAGCAGCCAGAACCGGGACAGGAGAATCTACGAGCAGTACTTC